The clone carrying this TCR beta chain occurred a few times. Its antigen is unknown. With 10-nucleotide random UMIs included, cDNA was synthesized by 5'RACE. TCRdb analysed the 5' RACE reads with MiXCR anew, one entry per CDR3 protein. The table records tens of thousands of distinct CDR3 sequences, 3.9% of them present only once. This sample stems from a study of neurological immune-mediated disorders. Findings of the study overall: The absence of shared CDR3 amino acid sequences among expanded clones across subjects suggests private repertoires in all groups.

V lost 3 bases and J lost 9; bases outside the gene matches: 15. Germline V gives CDR1 DFQATT, CDR2 SNEGSKA (reference sequence). This CDR3 region has 15 residues. Material: PBMCs. This TCR was sampled from a man aged 25-45 years with multiple sclerosis. The chain recombines TRBV20-1 with TRBJ2-7; 9 bases agree with TRBD1. CDR3 sequence (DNA): TGCAGTGCTAGTCATCGGGACAGGGAGCCCTGGGGGCAGTACTTC. Translating gives CSASHRDREPWGQYF.